The text below deals with one TCR beta chain. Researchers report immunoSEQ v3.0 was run at survey level. Profiling relied on immunoSEQ multiplex PCR, and the TCRdb table lists in-frame clones only, not all of them. The data contain roughly 30,000 clones, more than 85% of them seen just once; the ten biggest clones take up about 3%. The data are from a study of long-term antiretroviral therapy in people with HIV. The CDR3 extends over 12 amino acids. Germline V gene lookup returns CDR1 GTSNPN and CDR2 SVGIG (reference sequence). Trimming removed 2 bases at V and 4 bases at J, with 8 bases between. Ahead of DNA extraction, samples held roughly 1-10 million cryopreserved PBMC each.

J is TRBJ2-5 and V is TRBV30, with D hard to call. The source was unsorted PBMCs, collected 5.3 years after starting antiretroviral therapy. The receptor was isolated from a man aged 50-59 years with HIV. CDR3 sequence (DNA): TGTGCCTGGAGTCGGACGGGAGAGACCCAGTACTTC. Translated, it gives CAWSRTGETQYF.